The TCR beta chain under discussion was sequenced for a study of molecular identifiers for immune sequencing clone quantification. Sorted inputs of about 19,000 to 1,100,000 cells, with 10%, 30% or 50% RNA, yielded naive CD8 libraries. V gave up 0 bases and J gave up 0 bases, with 21 bases separating them. Looked up from germline, CDR1 is DFQATT and CDR2 is SNEGSKA (reference sequence). The CDR3 length is 20 residues. TCRdb independently ran MiXCR on the PCR reads; one entry per CDR3 protein. This sample has over 550,000 distinct CDR3 sequences, with around 25% found just once. The genes are TRBV20-1 and TRBJ1-6; D uncertain. The source of this sequence is a human donor in good health. Some libraries in this study had Jurkat cell RNA spiked in. The source material was naive CD8+ T cells from blood, with Jurkat cell RNA spiked in. Regarding subset: FACS-sorted CD8+CD4-CCR7+CD45RA+ naive T cells. CDR3 sequence: CSARDRGSENLISYNSPLHF. CDR3 bases: TGCAGTGCTAGAGATCGCGGATCTGAAAACCTTATCTCCTATAATTCACCCCTCCACTTT.